Below are 23 T cell receptor beta chains sequenced from a single sample in a study of regulatory T cells in long-lasting Graves disease. Stated time point: newly diagnosed GD, antithyroid drugs for less than 3 months. Researchers made the TCR library from RNA that was extracted from PBMCs. Arm-PCR of CDR3 regions with iRepertoire HTBI primers generated TCR beta libraries. TCRdb re-called the multiplex PCR reads with MiXCR, one entry per CDR3 protein. The data hold fewer than 650,000 distinct CDR3 sequences, with about 15% observed a single time. These data were also reused for a study on T cells in Graves' hyperthyroidism and ophthalmopathy.

The sequencing used peripheral blood mononuclear cells (PBMCs), collected at new diagnosis, from a patient treated with antithyroid drugs. These receptors were obtained from a man aged 18 to 35 with Graves disease.

This clonotype was observed many times. The CDR3 reads CASSFGVANYEQYF. The CDR3 DNA reads as TGCGCCAGCAGCTTCGGGGTAGCGAACTACGAGCAGTACTTC. This chain links TRBV5-1 with TRBJ2-7; D perhaps matches TRBD2 (5 bases). V dropped 2 bases and J dropped 3 bases, with 12 bases sitting between them. Per the germline V gene, CDR1 is SGHRS and CDR2 is YFSETQ. The CDR3 is 14 amino acids.

This clonotype was detected a few times. Here the CDR3 DNA reads TGTGCCAGCAGTTCCCGGACAGGGGGTTTTTCCCACGCCGGGGAGCTGTTTTTT. Its translation is CASSSRTGGFSHAGELFF. This chain uses TRBV12-3 or TRBV12-4 with TRBJ2-2, with 10 bases lining up with TRBD1. The CDR3 runs to 18 residues. The V segment lost 4 bases and the J segment 6 bases; nucleotides outside the gene matches: 14.

This clonotype came up a few times. The chain's CDR3 is CASSREAATYNEQFF. Here the CDR3 DNA reads TGTGCCAGCAGCCGGGAGGCGGCAACCTACAATGAGCAGTTCTTC. The chain is built from TRBV13 and TRBJ2-1; 7 nucleotides line up with TRBD2. This CDR3 has 15 residues. Germline V gene data show CDR1 as PRHDT and CDR2 as FYEKMQ (reference sequence). Germline trimming cut 5 bases from V and 2 bases from J; bases unmatched to any gene: 6.

The sample holds a few counts of this clonotype. The gene calls are TRBV7-9 and TRBJ2-7; 8 bases are a match to TRBD2. This CDR3 comprises 18 residues. J gave up 2 bases and V 1 base, and 13 bases lay outside the gene matches. Per germline, CDR1 SEHNR and CDR2 FQNEAQ (reference sequence). The CDR3 sequence is CASSLVDAGGAEAYEQYF. In nucleotides, the CDR3 is TGTGCCAGCAGCTTAGTTGATGCGGGGGGCGCGGAGGCCTACGAGCAGTACTTC.

This clonotype has ten or more counts. The V gene is TRBV7-9, the J gene TRBJ2-1; 8 bases fit TRBD2. The junction had 7 bases not matched to a gene; V was cut back by 3 bases and J by 3 bases. The CDR3 consists of 16 residues. The germline gives CDR1 SEHNR, CDR2 FQNEAQ (reference sequence). CDR3 nucleotide sequence: TGTGCCAGCAGCTTTACGGGAGGGGGAGACTACAATGAGCAGTTCTTC. This gives the protein CASSFTGGGDYNEQFF.

This clonotype was seen a few times. V gene TRBV4-2 combines with J gene TRBJ2-2, with D unclear. This CDR3 region has 16 residues. V gave up 7 bases and J gave up 6 bases, with 21 bases separating them. The germline gives CDR1 LGHNA, CDR2 YNFKEQ. This CDR3 reads CASTSRMKVSSGELFF. The DNA for the CDR3 is TGTGCCAGCACCTCACGTATGAAGGTTAGCTCCGGGGAGCTGTTTTTT.

Comment on this clonotype: With a much larger clone just one base away, this may be a read error. V is TRBV29-1 and J is TRBJ1-5; 9 bases are a match to TRBD1. This CDR3 has 13 amino acids. Looked up from germline, CDR1 is SQVTM and CDR2 is ANQGSEA. CDR3 sequence: CSVGQGVDQSQHF. The CDR3 DNA reads TGCAGCGTTGGACAGGGGGTCGATCAGTCCCAGCATTTT.

This clonotype has at least ten counts. The rearrangement uses TRBV30 and TRBJ1-2; TRBD1 agrees at 8 bases. Losses at the gene ends were 8 bases for V and 4 bases for J; bases not matched to a gene: 15. This CDR3 contains 15 residues. In germline, CDR1 is GTSNPN, CDR2 SVGIG (reference sequence). CDR3 sequence reads: CAREVLGQGSYGYTF. The CDR3 DNA reads TGTGCCCGGGAAGTCCTAGGACAGGGCTCCTATGGCTACACCTTC. The full variable domain, with the rest looked up from reference TRBV30 and TRBJ1-2, is SQTIHQWPATLVQPVGSPLSLECTVEGTSNPNLYWYRQAAGRGLQLLFYSVGIGQISSEVPQNLSASRPQDRQFILSSKKLLLSDSGFYLCAREVLGQGSYGYTFGSGTRLTVV.

The chain has TRBV10-3 and TRBJ1-5; 7 bases map to TRBD1. Germline CDR1 ENHRY, CDR2 SYGVKD. The CDR3 runs to 13 residues. V dropped 10 bases and J dropped 7; count of bases not matched to a gene: 10. In nucleotides, the CDR3 is TGTGCCACCACAGGGGAGGTAGGGCAGCCCCAGCATTTT. This codes for CATTGEVGQPQHF.

The chain is built from TRBV6-2 or TRBV6-3 and TRBJ1-5; the D gene is possibly TRBD1 (6 bases). CDR3 length equals 21 residues. The V and J ends lost 0 bases and 0 bases respectively, with 24 bases between them. Germline V gene data show CDR1 as MNHEY and CDR2 as SVGEGT. CDR3 coding DNA: TGTGCCAGCAGTTACTCGATACCGTGGGACACAATAGTCTATAGCAATCAGCCCCAGCATTTT. Translating it yields CASSYSIPWDTIVYSNQPQHF.

This clonotype appeared once. The rearrangement joins TRBV5-1 to TRBJ2-5; 9 bases map to TRBD2. The germline gives CDR1 SGHRS, CDR2 YFSETQ. V lost 2 bases to trimming and J lost 3 bases; unmatched junction nucleotides: 5. The CDR3 loop spans 15 amino acids. The CDR3, as DNA: TGCGCCAGCAGCTTAGGGACTAGCTTTAAAGAGACCCAGTACTTC. Protein sequence: CASSLGTSFKETQYF.

The chain couples TRBV6-1 to TRBJ1-1, with D possibly matching TRBD1 (5 bases). CDR3 length: 12 amino acids. Germline CDR1 reads MNHNS; CDR2 reads SASEGT. V lost 6 bases and J lost 8, with 13 bases in between. For the CDR3, the DNA is TGTGCCAGCAGCCTCGACTGGGGCGAAGCTTTCTTT. It specifies CASSLDWGEAFF.

The rearrangement links TRBV20-1 to TRBJ1-5; TRBD1 is a possible D gene (6 bases). The CDR3 consists of 13 residues. Trimming took 8 bases from V and 3 from J, leaving 14 bases between them. Germline V lookup: CDR1 DFQATT, CDR2 SNEGSKA (reference sequence). CDR3 sequence: CSTEAGDNQPQHF. CDR3 nucleotides: TGCAGTACTGAAGCAGGGGACAATCAGCCCCAGCATTTT.

Turning to this clonotype: Its ends do not fully match the called genes, so a read error is possible. V usage is TRBV27 and J usage is TRBJ2-1; perhaps TRBD2 as D (5 bases). The germline V gene has CDR1 MNHEY and CDR2 SMNVEV (reference sequence). The CDR3 has 16 amino acids. In nucleotides, the CDR3 is TGTGCCAGCAGTTTATCGCCGGGGAGCTCCTACAATGGGCAGTTCTTC. It encodes CASSLSPGSSYNGQFF.

About this clonotype itself: It is unclear where the CDR3 begins or ends on the DNA, so no DNA is shown, and the CDR3 is as TCRdb lists it. The chain has TRBV6-1 and TRBJ2-2; the D segment call TRBD1 is taken from the table without a DNA check. CDR1 MNHNS and CDR2 SASEGT come from the germline V gene. Inclusive of both ends, the CDR3 amounts to 16 amino acids. CDR3 sequence: CASSEVGRGNTGELFF.

This clonotype was counted between two and nine times. V is TRBV28 and J is TRBJ2-5, with TRBD2 identical over 16 bases. This CDR3 has 17 amino acids. The trim removed 6 bases at V and 1 base at J, leaving 5 bases unmatched. Germline V lookup: CDR1 MDHEN, CDR2 SYDVKM. This CDR3 is CASRWGLAGGIQETQYF. The CDR3 region has the DNA TGTGCCAGCAGATGGGGACTAGCGGGAGGGATCCAAGAGACCCAGTACTTC.

A remark on this clonotype: A much larger clone is a single base away; this may be a read error. The V call is TRBV12-3 or TRBV12-4, the J call TRBJ1-5; D unresolved. V was clipped by 5 bases and J by 3 bases, with 14 bases between them. The CDR3 consists of 15 residues. DNA of the CDR3: TGTGCCAGCAGTCGGGCGGGATTAGCCAATCAGCCCCAGCATTTT. It codes for CASSRAGLANQPQHF.

The CDR3 protein is CASSHPGLAGRTYNEQFF. The CDR3, as DNA: TGCGCCAGCAGCCACCCCGGGCTAGCCGGACGAACCTACAATGAGCAGTTCTTC. V and J are TRBV4-1 and TRBJ2-1; D may be TRBD2 (5 bases). Trimming stripped 3 bases from V and 2 bases from J, with 20 bases between. This CDR3 spans 18 amino acids. Germline-derived CDR1 and CDR2 are MGHRA and YSYEKL.

This chain links TRBV11-2 with TRBJ2-3, with a weak D call TRBD2 (5 bases). The germline V and J ends were trimmed by 5 bases and 0 bases, with 15 bases remaining between them. The CDR3 consists of 16 residues. Germline V gene sequence: CDR1 SGHAT, CDR2 FQNNGV. The CDR3 here is CASSPVRASSTDTQYF. DNA of the CDR3: TGTGCCAGCAGCCCAGTGCGGGCTTCGAGCACAGATACGCAGTATTTT.

This clonotype was seen ten or more times. The V gene is TRBV3-1, the J gene TRBJ2-7; TRBD2 matches at 10 bases. The CDR3 loop spans 16 amino acids. CDR1 is LGHDT, CDR2 YNNKEL, per germline (reference sequence). V trimming: 3 bases; J trimming: 3 bases; junction bases outside the gene matches: 8. CDR3 region: CASSQGPGTSVYEQYF. The DNA for the CDR3 is TGTGCCAGCAGCCAGGGTCCCGGGACTAGCGTCTACGAGCAGTACTTC.

The rearrangement joins TRBV4-1 to TRBJ2-7, with 11 nucleotides matching TRBD2. The V gene end was trimmed by 3 bases and the J gene end by 2 bases; junction bases not matched to a gene: 6. The CDR3 is 16 residues long. Per germline, CDR1 MGHRA and CDR2 YSYEKL. CDR3 in amino acids: CASSQMPGLAAYEQYF. The CDR3 region has the DNA TGCGCCAGCAGCCAGATGCCGGGACTAGCGGCCTACGAGCAGTACTTC.

In its sample, this clonotype was seen many times. The V and J genes are TRBV20-1 and TRBJ2-7; 14 nucleotides agree with TRBD2. The J segment lost 3 bases and the V segment lost 6 bases, leaving 7 bases of the junction unmatched. CDR3 size: 15 residues. Germline V gives CDR1 DFQATT, CDR2 SNEGSKA (reference sequence). The CDR3 nucleotides read TGCAGTGCGATGAAGACTAGCGGGGGGGGCTACGAGCAGTACTTC. It is translated as CSAMKTSGGGYEQYF.

V usage is TRBV30 and J usage is TRBJ1-1, with D hard to call. The CDR3 spans 13 residues. Germline assignment: CDR1 GTSNPN and CDR2 SVGIG (reference sequence). Deletions cut 0 bases from V and 3 bases from J, with 8 bases between. The CDR3 DNA is TGTGCCTGGAGTGTACTGAAAGACACTGAAGCTTTCTTT. This sequence encodes CAWSVLKDTEAFF.